These 14 T cell receptor beta chains originate from one sample sequenced in a study of IL-17A CD8 T cells in psoriatic arthritis synovium. After approximately 1.6 hours of PMA and ionomycin stimulation, cells were labeled by IL-17A and IFNgamma secretion assays. Synovial fluid was aspirated from actively inflamed joints of psoriatic arthritis patients. The method was immunoSEQ multiplex PCR; TCRdb's version includes in-frame clones alone and lacks a portion of them. The sample lists approximately 1,900 clones; approximately 70% were seen once. The sample comprised IL-17A+ (IFN-gamma+/-) memory CD8+ T cells from synovial fluid. Subset specified: IL-17A+IFNgamma+/- memory CD8+ (Tc17) cells. These receptors all stem from a human donor with psoriatic arthritis.

The gene calls are TRBV5-6 and TRBJ2-1, with 8 bases that match TRBD2. Losses at the gene ends were 0 bases for V and 7 bases for J; bases not matched to a gene: 3. Germline values: CDR1 SGHDT, CDR2 YYEEEE. The length of the CDR3 is 14 residues. Here the CDR3 DNA reads TGTGCCAGCAGCTTGGGACTAGCGCGAAATGAGCAGTTCTTC. Translating it yields CASSLGLARNEQFF.

The V gene is TRBV6-5, the J gene TRBJ2-2; D is perhaps TRBD1 (6 bases). The germline V gene has CDR1 MNHEY and CDR2 SVGAGI. This CDR3 spans 14 amino acids. V shed 6 bases and J shed 3 bases, with 11 bases lying between them. The CDR3: CASRADSYTGELFF. The CDR3 coding sequence is TGTGCCAGCAGGGCGGACAGCTACACCGGGGAGCTGTTTTTT.

The V gene is TRBV6-1, the J gene TRBJ2-7; 11 positions agree with TRBD2. Germline V gene sequence: CDR1 MNHNS, CDR2 SASEGT. The length of the CDR3 is 15 residues. Trimming at V came to 0 bases and at J to 8 bases, leaving 6 bases not matched to a gene. The CDR3 protein is CASSEATSGSVKQYV. The CDR3, as DNA: TGTGCCAGCAGTGAAGCAACTAGCGGGAGTGTTAAGCAGTACGTC.

This clone was observed a few times. This rearrangement joins TRBV28 to TRBJ1-5, with 8 bases aligning to TRBD1. Trimming cost V 5 bases and J 6 bases; bases outside gene matches: 15. The CDR3 sequence is 17 residues long. Germline V gene sequence: CDR1 MDHEN, CDR2 SYDVKM. CDR3 in amino acids: CASSLTPPGGAGQPQHF. In DNA, the CDR3 is TGTGCCAGCAGTCTCACACCCCCAGGGGGCGCGGGTCAGCCCCAGCATTTT. The full variable domain, with the rest looked up from reference TRBV28 and TRBJ1-5, is DVKVTQSSRYLVKRTGEKVFLECVQDMDHENMFWYRQDPGLGLRLIYFSYDVKMKEKGDIPEGYSVSREKKERFSLILESASTNQTSMYLCASSLTPPGGAGQPQHFGDGTRLSIL.

On this clone itself: A much larger clonotype is one base distant, so this may be a read error. Other nucleotide sequences from this sample produce the same CDR3. V gene TRBV6-1 combines with J gene TRBJ2-7; either TRBD1 or TRBD2 may supply D (6 bases each). With 4 bases removed from V and 2 bases from J, the gap between germline ends came to 15 bases. Germline V gene data show CDR1 as MNHNS and CDR2 as SASEGT. The CDR3 is made up of 15 amino acids. CDR3 amino acids: CASSGRDTLTYEQYV. The CDR3 nucleotides read TGTGCCAGCAGTGGGCGGGACACCCTCACCTACGAGCAGTACGTC.

This clone occurred once. The chain joins TRBV6-5 to TRBJ2-2, with 12 bases identical to TRBD2. The V gene's germline CDR1 is MNHEY and CDR2 SVGAGI. This CDR3 is 16 amino acids long. The V gene end was trimmed by 0 bases and the J gene end by 4 bases; junction bases not matched to a gene: 0. The CDR3: CASSYSTSGSTGELFF. The CDR3 nucleotides read TGTGCCAGCAGTTACTCGACTAGCGGGAGCACCGGGGAGCTGTTTTTT.

This clone was detected a few times. The chain is built from TRBV4-2 and TRBJ2-1, with D perhaps TRBD2 (5 bases). Germline CDR1 reads LGHNA; CDR2 reads YNFKEQ. The CDR3 runs 15 residues. Trimming cost V 0 bases and J 0 bases, with 6 bases left between them. CDR3 nucleotides: TGTGCCAGCAGCCAAGAGAGCGGCTCCTACAATGAGCAGTTCTTC. Amino acid sequence: CASSQESGSYNEQFF.

Only a few counts were recorded for this clone. The V gene is TRBV5-4, the J gene TRBJ2-1; D gene unclear. Between the trimmed V and J ends, which lost 2 bases and 11 bases, there was a span of 20 bases. CDR1 SGHNT and CDR2 YYREEE come from the germline V gene (reference sequence). CDR3 size: 15 residues. Here the CDR3 reads CASSFSLAARDKQFF. CDR3 sequence (DNA): TGTGCCAGCAGCTTTAGTCTCGCAGCGCGAGATAAGCAGTTCTTC.

The table lists this clone with a few counts. The chain has TRBV6-4 and TRBJ2-1; TRBD1 matches at 11 bases. The germline V gene has CDR1 MRHNA and CDR2 SNTAGT. This CDR3 contains 14 residues. V lost 2 bases, J lost 6 bases, and 0 bases stayed unmatched. CDR3 protein: CASSDGTGGNEQFF. The CDR3 nucleotides are TGTGCCAGCAGTGACGGGACAGGGGGCAATGAGCAGTTCTTC.

V gene TRBV7-6 combines with J gene TRBJ2-1, with TRBD2 matching 12 bases. This CDR3 is built from 16 residues. Trimming at V came to 5 bases and at J to 8 bases, leaving 10 bases not matched to a gene. Germline V CDR1 and CDR2: SGHVS, FNYEAQ. As DNA, the CDR3 is TGTGCCAGCAGCGAGACTAGCGGGAGTTTATGGGATGAGCAGTTCTTC. It is translated as CASSETSGSLWDEQFF.

V gene TRBV19 combines with J gene TRBJ1-1, with 7 bases that match TRBD1. The V gene's germline CDR1 is LNHDA and CDR2 SQIVND (reference sequence). CDR3 length: 17 amino acids. The trim removed 6 bases at V and 2 bases at J, leaving 15 bases unmatched. The CDR3 here is CASRPRRGGAGNTEAFF. DNA for the CDR3: TGTGCCAGTAGGCCCCGGCGAGGGGGCGCGGGAAACACTGAAGCTTTCTTT.

This sequence joins TRBV15 and TRBJ2-3; D might be TRBD1 or TRBD2, each matching 6 bases. The CDR3 has 15 residues. V was cut by 0 bases and J by 4 bases, with 11 bases left in between. The germline CDR1 and CDR2 sequences are LNHNV and YYDKDF (reference sequence). CDR3 DNA: TGTGCCACCAGCAGAGATCTGGGGGGCGCAGATACGCAGTATTTT. Protein sequence: CATSRDLGGADTQYF. Based on the CDR3 plus reference TRBV15 and TRBJ2-3, the full variable domain is DAMVIQNPRYQVTQFGKPVTLSCSQTLNHNVMYWYQQKSSQAPKLLFHYYDKDFNNEADTPDNFQSRRPNTSFCFLDIRSPGLGDTAMYLCATSRDLGGADTQYFGPGTRLTVL.

The chain couples TRBV6-5 to TRBJ2-7; D might be TRBD1 (5 bases). The CDR3 spans 14 residues. Germline-derived CDR1 and CDR2 are MNHEY and SVGAGI. V lost 11 bases, J lost 1 base, and 18 bases lay in between. The CDR3 nucleotides read TGTGCCTTACTAAACTACAGGAGATCCTACGAGCAGTACGTC. Translated, it gives CALLNYRRSYEQYV.

V gene TRBV19 combines with J gene TRBJ2-2, with D uncertain. Trimming shortened V by 3 bases and J by 5 bases, and 7 bases separated the two germline ends. The CDR3 has 13 residues. CDR1 and CDR2 (germline): LNHDA, SQIVND (reference sequence). CDR3 bases: TGTGCCAGTAGTATTGGCCGGACCGGGGAGCTGTTTTTT. This codes for CASSIGRTGELFF. The complete variable domain, with remaining parts taken from reference TRBV19 and TRBJ2-2, reads DGGITQSPKYLFRKEGQNVTLSCEQNLNHDAMYWYRQDPGQGLRLIYYSQIVNDFQKGDIAEGYSVSREKKESFPLTVTSAQKNPTAFYLCASSIGRTGELFFGEGSRLTVL.